This passage covers 5 T cell receptor beta chains from one sample sequenced in a study of tumor-infiltrating lymphocytes in primary liver carcinoma (dated by TCRdb to about 2017). Total RNA and DNA were co-extracted without cell sorting from about 19-30 mg of bulk tissue using the AllPrep DNA/RNA mini kit. Sequenced on an Illumina HiSeq 2500. Using a constant-region primer and ProtoScript II reverse transcriptase, TCRbeta-specific cDNA was reverse-transcribed from roughly 460 ng total RNA. Three nested multiplex PCR rounds, following a slightly modified ARM-PCR procedure, were used to build the TCRbeta libraries. Each of the first two PCR rounds ran for 10 cycles and used multiplex TRBV1-TRBV30 forward primers together with a Cbeta reverse primer. TCRdb reanalyzed the raw reads on its own, using fastp at Q25 for trimming and MiXCR for clone calling, and kept in-frame beta chains. One record per CDR3 amino acid sequence lists the most common genes and DNA. The sample data list about 130,000 distinct CDR3 sequences, and 64% of these were observed just once. More than 7% of the sample goes to the ten largest clones.

Sequenced sample: liver tumor tissue from sampling region 3. What the cell subset or site label conveys for this sample: tumor region T3, left-lateral pole. All receptors come from a woman in her sixties or seventies with primary liver carcinoma and hepatitis B virus infection.

The rearrangement joins TRBV11-2 to TRBJ2-3; D may be TRBD2 (5 bases). The CDR3 totals 12 residues. The germline V gene encodes CDR1 SGHAT and CDR2 FQNNGV. Trimming shortened V by 5 bases and J by 8 bases, and 11 bases separated the two germline ends. Here the CDR3 reads CASSLLEGTQYF. For the CDR3, the DNA is TGTGCCAGCAGCCTCCTAGAGGGTACGCAGTATTTT. The whole variable domain, remainder taken from reference TRBV11-2 and TRBJ2-3, is EAGVAQSPRYKIIEKRQSVAFWCNPISGHATLYWYQQILGQGPKLLIQFQNNGVVDDSQLPKDRFSAERLKGVDSTLKIQPAKLEDSAVYLCASSLLEGTQYFGPGTRLTVL.

A note on this clonotype: Germline is not matched at one junction end, which may reflect a read error. The gene calls are TRBV11-1 and TRBJ2-6; D is unclear. This CDR3 is 17 amino acids long. CDR1 and CDR2 (germline): SGHAT, FQDESV (reference sequence). CDR3 protein: CASSLAYSSSGANVLTF. CDR3 bases: TGTGCCAGCTCATTGGCCTATTCGAGCTCTGGTGCCAACGTCCTAACTTTC.

The sample holds a few counts of this clonotype. This sequence joins TRBV11-2 and TRBJ2-5, with 7 bases aligning to TRBD2. Looked up from germline, CDR1 is SGHAT and CDR2 is FQNNGV. V lost 5 bases to trimming and J lost 2 bases; unmatched junction nucleotides: 8. This CDR3 has 15 residues. In DNA form, the CDR3 reads TGTGCCAGCAGCACAAGGACTAGAGCACAAGAGACCCAGTACTTC. It yields the protein CASSTRTRAQETQYF.

With regard to this clonotype: The conserved phenylalanine or tryptophan is not found at the CDR3 terminus, so this likely reflects a read error. The V gene is TRBV29-1, the J gene TRBJ2-5, with D tentatively TRBD1 (5 bases). Germline CDR1 SQVTM, CDR2 ANQGSEA. Between the trimmed V and J ends, which lost 4 bases and 5 bases, there was a span of 14 bases. This CDR3 contains 13 residues. CDR3 protein: CSVVVPGRETQYL. CDR3 DNA sequence: TGCAGCGTTGTGGTACCAGGGCGGGAGACCCAGTACCTC.

This clonotype was seen many times. DNA of the CDR3: TGTGCCAGCAGTCTGACAGGGCCCTACGAGCAGTACTTC. This codes for CASSLTGPYEQYF. The chain has TRBV28 and TRBJ2-7; 7 nucleotides match TRBD1. The ends lost 5 bases at V and 2 bases at J; junction bases unmatched: 3. Germline CDR1 reads MDHEN; CDR2 reads SYDVKM. The CDR3 is made up of 13 amino acids.